A single T cell receptor beta chain is shown here with its context. The antigen is undetermined. The time point here: newly diagnosed GD, antithyroid drugs for less than 3 months. Generation of the TCR library employed RNA extracted from PBMCs. CDR1 and CDR2 from the germline V gene are LGHNA and YSLEER. The CDR3 spans 17 residues. V trimming: 1 base; J trimming: 5 bases; junction bases outside the gene matches: 12. With iRepertoire HTBI primers and Arm-PCR of CDR3 regions, TCR beta libraries were built. TCRdb re-derived calls from the multiplex PCR reads in MiXCR, one entry per CDR3 protein. Among a few hundred thousand distinct CDR3 sequences listed, approximately 16% were seen once. The data were taken from a study of regulatory T cells in long-lasting Graves disease. The study's findings and limits: There were preferences for TRBV28, TRBJ1-2 and TRBJ2-5 in persistent disease. Sample size, which was small, may have reduced accuracy.

These data were also reused for a study on T cells in Graves' hyperthyroidism and ophthalmopathy. That study reports: The diagnostic basis comprised clinical symptoms, serum thyroxine and TRAb, thyroid ultrasound and orbital computed tomography. Initially, a first-round RT-PCR of the TCR CDR3 employed the HTBI primer set.

The source of this sequence is a man aged 35 to 55 with Graves disease. This chain links TRBV4-3 with TRBJ2-3; 7 bases match TRBD1. The material was peripheral blood mononuclear cells (PBMCs), obtained at new diagnosis, from a patient treated with antithyroid drugs. This CDR3 reads CASSQAGQTLVGDTQYF. The CDR3 bases are TGCGCCAGCAGCCAAGCGGGACAGACCCTAGTCGGAGATACGCAGTATTTT.